What follows describes a single T cell receptor beta chain. What it binds is not known. Trimming cost V 3 bases and J 1 base; bases outside gene matches: 1. The CDR3 has 15 residues. CDR1 and CDR2 from the germline V gene are SGHTA and FQGNSA. Time point defined: cycle 4 day 1 (C4D1), after about 6 weeks of nivolumab. After autologous stem cell transplantation all patients relapsed, and prior brentuximab vedotin exposure differed between cohorts. Profiled with immunoSEQ multiplex PCR; TCRdb holds only in-frame clones, not every one. The sample comprises about 38,000 clones, around four fifths of which are singletons, and roughly 9.8% rests with the top ten. The source of the sample is a study of PD-1 blockade in classical Hodgkin lymphoma. Study-wide findings and caveats: Undefined causes, possibly disease activity or prior therapy, underlie the repertoire differences. Diversity in CD4+ TCRs, unlike that measured in CD8+ TCRs, had risen significantly by C4D1.

The V call is TRBV7-2, the J call TRBJ2-5; 11 nucleotides agree with TRBD2. The sequence came from a human donor with classical Hodgkin lymphoma. The sequences come from peripheral blood mononuclear cells (PBMCs), collected before the fourth cycle of nivolumab. CDR3 loop: CASSFSGGAQETQYF. Here the CDR3 DNA reads TGTGCCAGCAGCTTTAGCGGGGGGGCCCAAGAGACCCAGTACTTC.